Shown below are 4 T cell receptor beta chains from a single sample sequenced in a study of blood T cell repertoires in COVID-19. This table comes from immunoSEQ multiplex PCR, and its TCRdb copy is limited to in-frame clones, with some not included. The data show about 120,000 clones, about 79% seen once. Sequenced: peripheral blood. The receptors here all came from a man aged 70 or older with acute or convalescent COVID-19.

This rearrangement joins TRBV29-1 to TRBJ2-7, with 10 bases that match TRBD1. The germline gives CDR1 SQVTM, CDR2 ANQGSEA. This CDR3 spans 14 amino acids. The V segment lost 6 bases and the J segment 5 bases; nucleotides outside the gene matches: 10. The CDR3 DNA sequence: TGCAGCGTGAAGGGACAGGGGACGCCGGACGAGCAGTACTTC. This codes for CSVKGQGTPDEQYF.

V and J are TRBV7-3 and TRBJ1-1; D possibly corresponds to TRBD1 (6 bases). The CDR3 covers 14 residues. The germline V gene has CDR1 SGHTA and CDR2 FQGTGA. Trimming removed 3 bases from V and 4 bases from J, with 12 bases in between. The DNA for the CDR3 is TGTGCCAGCAGCTTTAATGGACAGCCCACTGAAGCTTTCTTT. This codes for CASSFNGQPTEAFF.

This clone was counted only a few times. This sequence joins TRBV5-8 and TRBJ1-2; 8 positions agree with TRBD1. V was pared by 6 bases and J by 3 bases, with 10 bases of the junction left unmatched. CDR1 and CDR2 (germline): SGHTS, YDEGEE. This CDR3 is built from 15 residues. This CDR3 is CASIHSPGQDYGYTF. CDR3 bases: TGTGCCAGCATCCATTCCCCGGGACAGGACTATGGCTACACCTTC.

V usage is TRBV19 and J usage is TRBJ1-5; 8 nucleotides match TRBD1. V dropped 5 bases and J dropped 3; count of bases not matched to a gene: 15. The CDR3 covers 18 residues. CDR1 is LNHDA and CDR2 is SQIVND in the germline V gene (reference sequence). The CDR3 loop reads CASSSGTGLLSNNQPQHF. The CDR3 DNA follows: TGTGCCAGTAGTTCCGGGACAGGCCTCCTCTCCAACAATCAGCCCCAGCATTTT.